One sample yielded the 19 T cell receptor beta chains listed below, sequenced in a study of blood T cells in healthy people across ages. A J-beta primer mix and a sample-barcoded 5' primer were used in a second PCR of about 7 to 12 cycles. TCRdb re-called the 5' RACE reads with MiXCR, one entry per CDR3 protein. Of more than 800,000 distinct CDR3 sequences in the sample, 40% to 50% are singletons; the top ten hold under 20%. The sequenced material came from blood. The receptors shown here come from a woman aged 60-70 years in good health.

In its sample, this clonotype was seen a few times. The chain uses TRBV29-1 and TRBJ2-5, with 9 bases fitting TRBD1. Germline CDR1 and CDR2: SQVTM and ANQGSEA. This CDR3 spans 14 amino acids. J lost 5 bases, V lost 4 bases, and 8 bases had no gene match. Here the CDR3 DNA reads TGCAGCGTTGGGGGGGGACAGGGAAAGGAGACCCAGTACTTC. Its protein is CSVGGGQGKETQYF.

The rearrangement joins TRBV24-1 to TRBJ2-3; D possibly corresponds to TRBD1 (8 bases). CDR3 size: 17 residues. Germline values: CDR1 KGHDR, CDR2 SFDVKD. V lost 1 base and J 0 bases, leaving 13 bases between the germline ends. CDR3 sequence: CATSDFEQGGSTDTQYF. For the CDR3, the DNA is TGTGCCACCAGTGATTTTGAACAGGGGGGGAGCACAGATACGCAGTATTTT.

This rearrangement joins TRBV6-2 or TRBV6-3 to TRBJ1-5; TRBD1 might be the D (5 bases). This CDR3 has 15 amino acids. The V gene lost 0 bases and the J gene lost 4 bases, with 10 bases spanning the gap. Germline CDR1 and CDR2: MNHEY and SVGEGT. The chain's CDR3 is CASSYSGHINQPQHF. CDR3 DNA sequence: TGTGCCAGCAGTTACTCAGGACACATAAATCAGCCCCAGCATTTT.

A remark on this clonotype: The junction and the germline gene differ at one end; a read error may be behind it. This chain connects TRBV9 to TRBJ2-1; 8 bases agree with TRBD2. There are 16 residues in the CDR3. CDR1 is SGDLS, CDR2 YYNGEE, per germline. CDR3 DNA sequence: TGTACCAGCAGCGTAGGAGGGACTAGAATTCGGAATGAGCAGTTCTTC. Its protein product is CTSSVGGTRIRNEQFF.

The V gene is TRBV6-2 or TRBV6-3, the J gene TRBJ1-6; the match to TRBD1 covers 10 bases. Germline V gene sequence: CDR1 MNHEY, CDR2 SVGEGT. Germline trimming cut 4 bases from V and 5 bases from J; bases unmatched to any gene: 2. This CDR3 comprises 15 residues. The chain's CDR3 is CASSWGQGHNSPLHF. CDR3 nucleotide sequence: TGTGCCAGCAGTTGGGGACAGGGGCATAATTCACCCCTCCACTTT.

The CDR3 DNA sequence: TGTGCCAGCAGCTTGGTGGACTCTTCTTACAATGAGCAGTTCTTC. This encodes CASSLVDSSYNEQFF. The chain couples TRBV11-2 to TRBJ2-1, with TRBD2 as a possible D gene (5 bases). The CDR3 contains 15 residues. The V gene lost 3 bases and the J gene lost 4 bases, with 13 bases spanning the gap. Germline CDR1 and CDR2: SGHAT and FQNNGV. The full variable domain, rest sourced from reference TRBV11-2 and TRBJ2-1, is EAGVAQSPRYKIIEKRQSVAFWCNPISGHATLYWYQQILGQGPKLLIQFQNNGVVDDSQLPKDRFSAERLKGVDSTLKIQPAKLEDSAVYLCASSLVDSSYNEQFFGPGTRLTVL.

V is TRBV20-1 and J is TRBJ2-1; 9 nucleotides match TRBD1. From germline, CDR1 is DFQATT and CDR2 SNEGSKA (reference sequence). V dropped 0 bases and J dropped 7; count of bases not matched to a gene: 4. CDR3 length: 14 amino acids. CDR3 in DNA: TGCAGTGCTAGAGAACAGGGGGCCTTTAATGAGCAGTTCTTC. Translation gives CSAREQGAFNEQFF.

This clonotype has a handful of counts. The gene calls are TRBV7-2 and TRBJ2-1, with 8 bases lining up with TRBD2. This CDR3 spans 15 amino acids. Per the germline V gene, CDR1 is SGHTA and CDR2 is FQGNSA. J gave up 5 bases and V 2 bases, and 5 bases lay outside the gene matches. CDR3 in amino acids: CASSLRSGGNNEQFF. The CDR3 region has the DNA TGTGCCAGCAGCTTAAGGTCGGGAGGGAACAATGAGCAGTTCTTC.

This clonotype was recorded many times. The chain uses TRBV4-1 and TRBJ2-4; D possibly corresponds to TRBD2 (5 bases). Trimming took off 1 base at V and 5 bases at J, with 9 bases between the two ends. Germline V gene sequence: CDR1 MGHRA, CDR2 YSYEKL. There are 14 residues in the CDR3. The CDR3 DNA reads as TGCGCCAGCAGCCAAGTCTCGCGGGAAAACATTCAGTACTTC. The encoded protein is CASSQVSRENIQYF.

To note about this clonotype: The junction shows a germline mismatch at one end, possibly a read error. The V and J genes are TRBV20-1 and TRBJ1-2; D possibly corresponds to TRBD1 (6 bases). This CDR3 is built from 13 residues. The V gene's germline CDR1 is DFQATT and CDR2 SNEGSKA (reference sequence). CDR3 residues: CSTSGGGNYGYTF. In nucleotides, the CDR3 is TGCAGTACTAGTGGGGGGGGCAACTATGGCTACACCTTC.

J is TRBJ1-2 and V is TRBV18; D ambiguous. The V end was cut by 3 bases, the J end by 4 bases, with 9 bases between. Germline CDR1 and CDR2: KGHSH and LQKENI. This CDR3 contains 13 residues. The CDR3 DNA is TGTGCCAGCTCACCTAAAGAGAGCTATGGCTACACCTTC. This translates into CASSPKESYGYTF.

This clonotype has ten or more counts. The V call is TRBV2, the J call TRBJ1-2, with 7 bases matching TRBD1. Germline V gene lookup returns CDR1 SNHLY and CDR2 FYNNEI. The CDR3 covers 11 residues. J gave up 5 bases and V 6 bases, and 0 bases lay outside the gene matches. In DNA form, the CDR3 reads TGTGCCAGCAGACAGGGGTATGGCTACACCTTC. Translating it yields CASRQGYGYTF.

This clonotype was seen a few times. The chain recombines TRBV7-9 with TRBJ1-2, with D perhaps TRBD1 (5 bases). Germline CDR1 and CDR2: SEHNR and FQNEAQ (reference sequence). V lost 5 bases and J 7 bases, leaving 14 bases between the germline ends. The CDR3 spans 13 residues. CDR3 nucleotide sequence: TGTGCCAGCAGCCCCGGGGGAGGGAGTGGCTACACCTTC. Encoded protein: CASSPGGGSGYTF.

This clonotype was recorded a few times. The chain uses TRBV28 and TRBJ2-4, with a tentative D call TRBD1 (6 bases). Germline V CDR1 and CDR2: MDHEN, SYDVKM. V lost 7 bases, J lost 9 bases, and 19 bases lay in between. The CDR3 runs 14 residues. The CDR3 DNA sequence: TGTGCCAGCATAGAACAGGGACGTGAGGGCATTCAGTACTTC. This gives the protein CASIEQGREGIQYF. The whole variable domain, remainder taken from reference TRBV28 and TRBJ2-4, is DVKVTQSSRYLVKRTGEKVFLECVQDMDHENMFWYRQDPGLGLRLIYFSYDVKMKEKGDIPEGYSVSREKKERFSLILESASTNQTSMYLCASIEQGREGIQYFGAGTRLSVL.

The rearrangement links TRBV20-1 to TRBJ2-3, with D uncertain. The V gene lost 3 bases and the J gene lost 5 bases, with 9 bases spanning the gap. Germline V lookup: CDR1 DFQATT, CDR2 SNEGSKA (reference sequence). The CDR3 extends over 12 amino acids. The CDR3 DNA reads as TGCAGTGCTAGTCCTTCTGTAGATACGCAGTATTTT. It codes for CSASPSVDTQYF.

This clonotype has just a few counts. J is TRBJ2-1 and V is TRBV29-1; 8 bases are shared with TRBD2. CDR1 is SQVTM and CDR2 is ANQGSEA in the germline V gene. V was pared by 4 bases and J by 10 bases, with 12 bases of the junction left unmatched. The CDR3 runs 14 residues. The CDR3 spells CSVVGEVAGREQFF. The DNA of the CDR3 is TGCAGCGTTGTAGGTGAGGTAGCGGGACGCGAGCAGTTCTTC.

The rearrangement links TRBV5-1 to TRBJ2-4; 7 positions match TRBD2. Gene TRBJ2-7 matches the end of the DNA better, so the J call may be wrong. The CDR3 covers 14 residues. The germline V gene encodes CDR1 SGHRS and CDR2 YFSETQ. CDR3 loop: CASSLRGDAYEQYF. The CDR3, as DNA: TGCGCCAGCAGCTTGCGGGGGGATGCCTACGAGCAGTACTTC.

The rearrangement links TRBV7-8 to TRBJ2-6, with a possible D match to TRBD1 (5 bases). With 5 bases removed from V and 0 bases from J, the gap between germline ends came to 14 bases. The CDR3 loop spans 17 amino acids. Germline V lookup: CDR1 SGHVS, CDR2 FQNEAQ. The CDR3 DNA follows: TGTGCCAGCAGCCGACAGTACCCTAGCTCTGGGGCCAACGTCCTGACTTTC. This encodes CASSRQYPSSGANVLTF.

Remarks on this clonotype: This CDR3 fails to terminate in the conserved phenylalanine or tryptophan, so it likely reflects a read error. The V gene is TRBV28, the J gene TRBJ1-4, with D possibly matching TRBD1 (5 bases). The length of the CDR3 is 14 residues. Per germline, CDR1 MDHEN and CDR2 SYDVKM. V lost 7 bases and J 7 bases, leaving 16 bases between the germline ends. In DNA form, the CDR3 reads TGTGCCAGCAATCGTCGGGGGAAACCTGAAAAACTGTTTTAT. It is translated as CASNRRGKPEKLFY.